This T cell receptor (beta chain) was profiled in a study of CD8 T cells in Susac syndrome. cDNA came from 0.5 to 1 ug RNA primed by random hexamers. TCRdb processed the immunoSEQ multiplex PCR reads anew with MiXCR; each CDR3 protein has one entry. The data contain hundreds of thousands of distinct CDR3 sequences, 95% of them seen just once; the ten biggest clones take up roughly 0.1%. V shed 5 bases and J shed 0 bases, with 15 bases lying between them. CDR3 length equals 16 residues. This chain uses TRBV12-3 or TRBV12-4 with TRBJ2-3; D tentatively reads TRBD1 or TRBD2 (5 bases each). Sequenced sample: CD4+ T cells from PBMCs. This sequence was found in a human donor with multiple sclerosis. The CDR3 region is CASSRQGDGSTDTQYF. The CDR3 DNA reads as TGTGCCAGCAGTCGCCAAGGGGACGGCAGCACAGATACGCAGTATTTT.